The 15 T cell receptor beta chains presented below share a single source sample, sequenced in a study of blood T cell repertoires in COVID-19. The table came from immunoSEQ multiplex PCR; TCRdb's copy has only in-frame clones and leaves some out. This table has 31,000 or so clones, 90% appearing once. Material for sequencing was peripheral blood. These receptors were collected from a man aged 55 to 70 with active COVID-19.

This sequence joins TRBV6-5 and TRBJ2-2; 7 nucleotides line up with TRBD1. J lost 7 bases, V lost 1 base, and 9 bases had no gene match. The CDR3 covers 16 residues. Germline V CDR1 and CDR2: MNHEY, SVGAGI. This chain's CDR3 is CASSYWAQGFSGELFF. The CDR3 DNA reads TGTGCCAGCAGTTACTGGGCACAGGGGTTCAGCGGGGAGCTGTTTTTT.

The J gene is TRBJ1-6, the V gene TRBV2, with TRBD1 matching 8 bases. Germline trimming cut 2 bases from V and 5 bases from J; bases unmatched to any gene: 14. The CDR3 loop spans 19 amino acids. CDR1 and CDR2 from the germline V gene are SNHLY and FYNNEI. The CDR3 sequence: CASSENTPAGGTNNSPLHF. CDR3 DNA sequence: TGTGCCAGCAGTGAAAACACGCCCGCAGGGGGCACTAATAATTCACCCCTCCACTTT.

The V call is TRBV28, the J call TRBJ2-4; TRBD1 matches at 8 bases. J gave up 2 bases and V 2 bases, and 5 bases lay outside the gene matches. Germline CDR1 MDHEN, CDR2 SYDVKM. The CDR3 has 16 amino acids. CDR3 loop: CASSLLGTGSKNIQYF. The CDR3 DNA reads as TGTGCCAGCAGTTTACTTGGGACAGGCTCCAAAAACATTCAGTACTTC.

The chain combines TRBV7-2 with TRBJ2-3; the match to TRBD2 covers 9 bases. The trim removed 5 bases at V and 4 bases at J, leaving 4 bases unmatched. CDR1 is SGHTA, CDR2 FQGNSA, per germline. CDR3 size: 14 residues. CDR3 sequence reads: CASSITSGPDTQYF. The CDR3 region has the DNA TGTGCCAGCAGCATTACTAGCGGGCCAGATACGCAGTATTTT.

The rearrangement joins TRBV2 to TRBJ1-2; D perhaps matches TRBD1 (5 bases). CDR1 is SNHLY, CDR2 FYNNEI, per germline. The V end lost 3 bases, the J end lost 8 bases, and 16 bases lay between the germline ends. This CDR3 is built from 14 residues. CDR3 region: CASSDLAGRFGYTF. CDR3 bases: TGTGCCAGCAGTGATTTGGCAGGGAGGTTCGGCTACACCTTC.

V and J are TRBV2 and TRBJ2-1; weak D call: TRBD2 (6 bases). The V end was cut by 5 bases, the J end by 3 bases, with 11 bases between. The length of the CDR3 is 14 residues. Germline CDR1 reads SNHLY; CDR2 reads FYNNEI. This CDR3 is CASSTRGLYNEQFF. The CDR3 coding sequence is TGTGCCAGCAGTACGCGGGGACTCTACAATGAGCAGTTCTTC.

The J gene is TRBJ2-7, the V gene TRBV4-3; 7 bases map to TRBD1. Trimming removed 1 base from V and 2 bases from J; junction bases left unmatched: 2. Germline lookup yields CDR1 LGHNA and CDR2 YSLEER. The CDR3 has 14 residues. The CDR3 loop is CASSQGQGTYEQYF. CDR3 coding DNA: TGCGCCAGCAGCCAAGGACAGGGTACCTACGAGCAGTACTTC.

The gene calls are TRBV6-5 and TRBJ2-7, with D perhaps TRBD2 (5 bases). The CDR3 has 14 amino acids. With 7 bases removed from V and 1 base from J, the gap between germline ends came to 14 bases. Germline CDR1 is MNHEY and CDR2 is SVGAGI. Here the CDR3 reads CASTNLARSYEQYF. The CDR3 coding sequence is TGTGCCAGCACCAACCTAGCCAGGTCCTACGAGCAGTACTTC.

The chain carries TRBV27 and TRBJ2-7, with TRBD1 matching 10 bases. This CDR3 has 16 amino acids. CDR1 is MNHEY, CDR2 SMNVEV, per germline (reference sequence). The ends lost 4 bases at V and 4 bases at J; junction bases unmatched: 10. CDR3 sequence: CASSSSRDRGQYEQYF. The DNA for the CDR3 is TGTGCCAGCAGTTCCAGCCGGGACAGGGGTCAATACGAGCAGTACTTC.

The chain links TRBV6-5 to TRBJ2-1, with unresolved D. The germline V gene has CDR1 MNHEY and CDR2 SVGAGI. Trimming shortened V by 6 bases and J by 0 bases, and 9 bases separated the two germline ends. The CDR3 is 14 residues long. The CDR3 here is CASSPGVSYNEQFF. The DNA for the CDR3 is TGTGCCAGCAGCCCAGGTGTCTCCTACAATGAGCAGTTCTTC.

The V call is TRBV24-1, the J call TRBJ2-2, with 7 bases matching TRBD1. The CDR3 runs 17 residues. Germline V gives CDR1 KGHDR, CDR2 SFDVKD. The V gene end was trimmed by 5 bases and the J gene end by 0 bases; junction bases not matched to a gene: 8. The CDR3 sequence: CATSAQLGTANTGELFF. DNA of the CDR3: TGTGCCACCAGTGCTCAACTCGGGACAGCGAACACCGGGGAGCTGTTTTTT.

This clone was detected only a few times. This chain uses TRBV21-1 with TRBJ1-5; the table's D call, TRBD1, has no DNA check behind it. TRBV21-1 constitutes a pseudogene. This CDR3 contains 14 residues. The CDR3: CASPKVRGQDPLSF. CDR3 nucleotide sequence: TGTGCCAGCCCAAAGGTCAGGGGGCAGGATCCCCTCTCATTT.

The V and J genes are TRBV4-3 and TRBJ1-1; weak D call: TRBD1 (5 bases). This CDR3 has 15 amino acids. The germline CDR1 and CDR2 sequences are LGHNA and YSLEER. Trimming cost V 4 bases and J 5 bases, with 17 bases left between them. The CDR3 protein is CASSRSTPGGTEAFF. The CDR3 region has the DNA TGCGCCAGCAGCCGCTCAACACCCGGGGGTACTGAAGCTTTCTTT.

For the CDR3, the DNA is TGCGCCAGCAGCCACGGGCAGGGAGGGTTGGCCAAAAACATTCAGTACTTC. This translates into CASSHGQGGLAKNIQYF. This chain uses TRBV4-3 with TRBJ2-4, with 7 bases fitting TRBD2. J lost 1 base, V lost 3 bases, and 9 bases had no gene match. CDR1 is LGHNA and CDR2 is YSLEER in the germline V gene. The CDR3 consists of 17 residues.

The count of this clone is one. The V and J genes are TRBV18 and TRBJ2-7; D possibly corresponds to TRBD2 (7 bases). Trimming shortened V by 1 base and J by 4 bases, and 11 bases separated the two germline ends. CDR1 is KGHSH and CDR2 is LQKENI in the germline V gene. This CDR3 comprises 14 residues. CDR3 sequence reads: CASSPQGGGYEQYF. The CDR3 DNA sequence: TGTGCCAGCTCACCACAAGGGGGGGGGTACGAGCAGTACTTC.